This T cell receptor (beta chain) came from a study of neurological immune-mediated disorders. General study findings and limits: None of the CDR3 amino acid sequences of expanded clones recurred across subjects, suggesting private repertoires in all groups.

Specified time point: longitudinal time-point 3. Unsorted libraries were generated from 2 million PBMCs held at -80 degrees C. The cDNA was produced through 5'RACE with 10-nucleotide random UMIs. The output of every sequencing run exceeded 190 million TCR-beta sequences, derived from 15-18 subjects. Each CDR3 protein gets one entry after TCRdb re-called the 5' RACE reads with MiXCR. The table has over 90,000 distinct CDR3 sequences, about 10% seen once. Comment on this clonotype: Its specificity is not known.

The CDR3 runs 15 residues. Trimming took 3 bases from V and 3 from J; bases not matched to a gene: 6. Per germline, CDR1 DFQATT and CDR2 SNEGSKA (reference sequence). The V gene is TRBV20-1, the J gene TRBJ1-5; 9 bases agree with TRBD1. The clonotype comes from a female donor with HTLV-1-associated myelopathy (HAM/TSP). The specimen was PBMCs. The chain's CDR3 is CSASKTGGFNQPQHF. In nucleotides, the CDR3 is TGCAGTGCTAGCAAGACAGGGGGATTCAATCAGCCCCAGCATTTT.